The 10 T cell receptor beta chains given below trace back to one sample, sequenced in a study of graft-versus-host responses after intestinal transplantation. What these receptors recognize is not known. The repertoire was sequenced with immunoSEQ multiplex PCR; TCRdb's copy has only in-frame clones and lacks some. The profile shows about 97,000 clones, 80% to 95% of them singletons. The sample consisted of unstimulated CD8+ T cells sorted from spleen or lymph node cells, taken before transplant. The receptors were sampled from a human donor who was the organ donor for an intestinal transplant.

The chain employs TRBV20-1 and TRBJ2-1, with D perhaps TRBD2 (6 bases). The CDR3 has 10 residues. The V and J ends lost 5 bases and 9 bases respectively, with 8 bases between them. CDR1 is DFQATT, CDR2 SNEGSKA, per germline (reference sequence). Here the CDR3 DNA reads TGCAGTGCTCAGACTAGTGAGCAGTTCTTC. As protein: CSAQTSEQFF.

The genes are TRBV2 and TRBJ2-3; TRBD2 might be the D (5 bases). Between the trimmed V and J ends, which lost 8 bases and 1 base, there was a span of 25 bases. CDR3 length: 18 amino acids. Germline V lookup: CDR1 SNHLY, CDR2 FYNNEI. Here the CDR3 reads CASASLEITSDRTDTQYF. In DNA form, the CDR3 reads TGTGCCAGCGCCTCACTAGAAATTACCTCTGACCGCACAGATACGCAGTATTTT.

V usage is TRBV28 and J usage is TRBJ2-7; TRBD2 matches at 13 bases. With 8 bases clipped from V and 5 bases from J, the junction kept 21 bases outside the gene matches. Germline CDR1 reads MDHEN; CDR2 reads SYDVKM. The length of the CDR3 is 19 residues. The CDR3 DNA sequence: TGTGCCAGCGAGGGGGACCGGACTAGCGGGAGATCGGGCTTCGACGAGCAGTACTTC. It codes for CASEGDRTSGRSGFDEQYF.

V is TRBV28 and J is TRBJ1-3; D unresolved. V dropped 5 bases and J dropped 2 bases, with 10 bases sitting between them. CDR3 size: 14 residues. Germline V gene data show CDR1 as MDHEN and CDR2 as SYDVKM. CDR3 DNA: TGTGCCAGCAGTCTACCGGGGACTGGAAACACCATATATTTT. Encoded protein: CASSLPGTGNTIYF.

The chain employs TRBV6-1 and TRBJ1-2; 10 bases match TRBD1. The CDR3 consists of 14 residues. Germline trimming cut 8 bases from V and 4 bases from J; bases unmatched to any gene: 7. Germline loops: CDR1 MNHNS, CDR2 SASEGT. This CDR3 reads CASHGTGVIYGYTF. CDR3 sequence (DNA): TGTGCCAGCCATGGGACAGGGGTTATCTATGGCTACACCTTC.

The CDR3 loop reads CASSLEPGTEAFF. CDR3 in DNA: TGCGCCAGCAGCTTGGAGCCGGGCACTGAAGCTTTCTTT. The genes are TRBV5-1 and TRBJ1-1, with D unresolved. The germline V and J ends were trimmed by 0 bases and 4 bases, with 7 bases remaining between them. This CDR3 is 13 amino acids long. Germline-derived CDR1 and CDR2 are SGHRS and YFSETQ.

The chain has TRBV5-1 and TRBJ1-2, with unresolved D. Germline lookup yields CDR1 SGHRS and CDR2 YFSETQ. Trimming cost V 6 bases and J 2 bases, with 14 bases left between them. The CDR3 is 14 amino acids. CDR3 in amino acids: CASNPGLPNYGYTF. In DNA form, the CDR3 reads TGCGCCAGCAATCCGGGTCTTCCCAACTATGGCTACACCTTC.

The chain employs TRBV28 and TRBJ1-5; no firm D call. This CDR3 is built from 16 residues. Trimming pared 3 bases from V and 4 bases from J, leaving 16 bases between. Germline V gene sequence: CDR1 MDHEN, CDR2 SYDVKM. CDR3 in amino acids: CASSLWAVERNQPQHF. In nucleotides, the CDR3 is TGTGCCAGCAGTTTGTGGGCTGTGGAACGAAATCAGCCCCAGCATTTT.

The CDR3 region is CASSFRTEADTQYF. CDR3 sequence (DNA): TGTGCCAGCAGCTTCCGGACAGAAGCAGATACGCAGTATTTT. The rearrangement links TRBV7-9 to TRBJ2-3; weak D call: TRBD1 (6 bases). CDR1 and CDR2 (germline): SEHNR, FQNEAQ (reference sequence). The CDR3 has 14 amino acids. V was shortened by 3 bases and J by 4 bases, with 11 bases between the two germline ends.

V usage is TRBV7-8 and J usage is TRBJ2-1; 13 bases agree with TRBD2. V shed 4 bases and J 9 bases; nucleotides not matched to a gene: 9. The CDR3 has 16 residues. Germline V CDR1 and CDR2: SGHVS, FQNEAQ. CDR3 nucleotide sequence: TGTGCCAGCAGCTCCGGAACTAGCGGGAGGGCCGGTGAGCAGTTCTTC. It specifies CASSSGTSGRAGEQFF.